This T cell receptor (beta chain) was recovered during a study of blood T cells in healthy people across ages (dated by TCRdb to between 2014 and 2016). Notes on the research overall: Template switching captured roughly one uniquely barcoded TCR beta cDNA molecule per two T cells in model experiments. The donors were split into four age groups: young (average 16 years), middle-aged (39), aged (62) and long-lived (roughly 77). To track age-related changes in TCR beta repertoire diversity, the study relied on deep sequencing normalized with unique cDNA molecular identifiers. To avoid experimental bias, donors of different ages were distributed randomly across sequencing lanes. Using the same blood draw, the study looked at two additional independent replicas of 1 million unique cDNA reads for two donors, one aged 18 to 29 and the other aged 80 or older.

To prepare the library, 5' RACE was applied. For sequencing, an Illumina HiSeq 2500 was employed. A second PCR of about 7 to 12 cycles was run with a J-beta primer mix and a sample-barcoded 5' primer. Each TCR beta cDNA molecule received a unique molecular identifier from a template-switch 5' adaptor carrying 12 random nucleotides. At least 2.5 million CDR3-containing paired-end reads were obtained from each sample. The Mint cDNA synthesis kit, primed by a TRBC-specific oligonucleotide, was used to synthesize first-strand cDNA from all RNA. Following uracil-DNA glycosylase treatment, all cDNA underwent a first 18-cycle PCR with the universal primers M1SS and BC2_uni_R. In the paper's pipeline: For normalization, 1 million high-quality reads, each with a distinct molecular identifier, were randomly selected from each sample. Reads sharing molecular identifiers were discarded rather than binned into consensus sequences. CDR3 identification, clonotype clustering and error correction used MiTCR with a Q25 quality threshold and the strictest error-elimination algorithm. A nonparametric unseen species model with Euler transformation was used to estimate a lower bound on total TCR beta diversity. TCRdb handled the public reads itself, with Q25 trimming in fastp and clone calling in MiXCR, and kept productive beta chains. A single entry per CDR3 protein holds the most common genes and DNA from its merged rows. Here the V and J calls rest on TCRdb's processing, not on the authors' analysis. In this sample the table shows 2 million or so distinct CDR3 sequences, roughly 50% of which occur a single time. 2.1% of the sample comes from the top ten.

Points on this clonotype: What antigen it recognizes has not been identified. No per-base quality is available; no much larger clone lies one base away.

Donors were about 36 systemically healthy Caucasian individuals from Russia aged roughly 6 to 90 years. Each donor gave ten milliliters of peripheral blood, collected into EDTA-treated Vacutainer tubes. Ficoll-Paque density-gradient centrifugation was used to isolate PBMCs, with at least 6 million per sample. Trizol reagent was used to extract total RNA from PBMCs, with at least 6 micrograms per sample. For every donor, flow cytometry on a PBMC aliquot measured the percentage of naive CD45RAhigh/CD27high T cells. Results the study describes overall, beyond this receptor: Because donor CMV infection status was unknown, age-related changes in expanded clonotypes were potentially confounded. Observed TCR beta diversity per million T cells fell roughly linearly with age, and a significant reduction was already apparent by age roughly 41. Conclusive comparison of naive and antigen-experienced compartments was prevented by the profiling of bulk unsorted PBMCs. There was a strong correlation between observed TCR beta diversity and the percentage of naive T cells measured by flow cytometry. Estimates of total diversity based on one million sequenced T cells were regarded as lower bounds and as underestimates. Compared with the aged group, more naive CD4+ T cells, fewer expanded clones and increased TCR diversity were shown by the long-lived group, suggesting age selection.

Material for sequencing was blood. The receptor's source is a woman aged 40 to 50 in good health.

The CDR3 sequence is CASSSQSYTDTQYF. The DNA sequence reads TGCGCCAGCAGCTCACAGTCTTACACAGATACGCAGTATTTT. The V gene is TRBV5-1 and the J gene is TRBJ2-3, with the D gene uncertain. Counted from cysteine to phenylalanine, this CDR3 has 14 amino acids. The read is trimmed to its CDR3 DNA, 42 bases read in frame from base 1. The V end loses 3 bases and the J end loses 2 bases, and a stretch of 10 bases separates them. Based on the germline V gene, the CDR1 and CDR2 sequences are SGHRS and YFSETQ.